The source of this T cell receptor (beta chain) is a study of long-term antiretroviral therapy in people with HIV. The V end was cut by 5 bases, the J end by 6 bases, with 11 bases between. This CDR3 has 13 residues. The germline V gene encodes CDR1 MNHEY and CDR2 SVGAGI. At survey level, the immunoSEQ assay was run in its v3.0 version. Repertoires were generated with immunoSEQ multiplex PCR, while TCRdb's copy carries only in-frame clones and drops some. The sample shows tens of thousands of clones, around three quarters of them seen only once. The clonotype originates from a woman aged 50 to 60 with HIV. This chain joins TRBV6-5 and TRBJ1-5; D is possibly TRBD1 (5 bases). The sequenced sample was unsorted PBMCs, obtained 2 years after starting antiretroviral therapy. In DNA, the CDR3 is TGTGCCAGCAGTCCATGGGGGACTCAGCCCCAGCATTTT. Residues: CASSPWGTQPQHF.